The sequence of this T cell receptor (beta chain) was determined in a study of human T cells and chemical hapten exposure. Study-level findings and limits: Expanded TCRs showed more large CDR3 clusters than pre-sensitization or healthy control sets.

A single record per CDR3 protein comes from TCRdb applying MiXCR to the RACE reads. The sample comprises 65,000 to 80,000 distinct CDR3 sequences, around 10% of which are singletons, and around 1.3% rests with the top ten. As for this clonotype: Its antigen is as yet unknown.

The time point: patch test 1, 2 weeks after DPC sensitization. Treatment meaning: therapeutic diphenylcyclopropenone sensitization with weekly scalp DPC. V was clipped by 5 bases and J by 5 bases, with 5 bases between them. The germline gives CDR1 MDHEN, CDR2 SYDVKM. This CDR3 comprises 11 residues. Material: whole blood, obtained in connection with sensitization to the hapten diphenylcyclopropenone (DPC). The rearrangement links TRBV28 to TRBJ2-3, with D hard to call. This TCR was sampled from a woman aged 45-59 years with alopecia areata. Some clones in this sample may be carry-over from other donors' samples. The CDR3 sequence is CASSPRDTQYF. DNA for the CDR3: TGTGCCAGCAGTCCAAGAGATACGCAGTATTTT.